This T cell receptor (beta chain) stems from a study of a mutant IDH1 vaccine in newly diagnosed glioma. Study-wide background: Previous treatment comprised radiotherapy, temozolomide, or both, mostly both.

This CDR3 spans 16 amino acids. From germline, CDR1 is SGHRS and CDR2 YFSETQ. Unmatched junction bases numbered 9, after V lost 0 bases and J lost 5 bases. On this clone: Its target is not known.

Time point noted: week 23, last vaccination. Each vaccine dose was 300 ug of mutant IDH1 20-mer peptide, with topical imiquimod. Assay: immunoSEQ multiplex PCR; the TCRdb copy retains only in-frame clones and omits some. The sample contains roughly 60,000 clones, 80% to 90% of which appear only once. Material: PBMCs, obtained from a glioma patient whose treatment included an IDH1 peptide vaccine. This TCR came from a young man with glioma. The chain carries TRBV5-1 and TRBJ2-3; TRBD2 matches 7 bases. CDR3 nucleotide sequence: TGCGCCAGCAGCTTGGCCGGACTAGAAGCAAAAGATACGCAGTATTTT. It codes for CASSLAGLEAKDTQYF. The full variable domain, rest sourced from reference TRBV5-1 and TRBJ2-3, is KAGVTQTPRYLIKTRGQQVTLSCSPISGHRSVSWYQQTPGQGLQFLFEYFSETQRNKGNFPGRFSGRQFSNSRSEMNVSTLELGDSALYLCASSLAGLEAKDTQYFGPGTRLTVL.